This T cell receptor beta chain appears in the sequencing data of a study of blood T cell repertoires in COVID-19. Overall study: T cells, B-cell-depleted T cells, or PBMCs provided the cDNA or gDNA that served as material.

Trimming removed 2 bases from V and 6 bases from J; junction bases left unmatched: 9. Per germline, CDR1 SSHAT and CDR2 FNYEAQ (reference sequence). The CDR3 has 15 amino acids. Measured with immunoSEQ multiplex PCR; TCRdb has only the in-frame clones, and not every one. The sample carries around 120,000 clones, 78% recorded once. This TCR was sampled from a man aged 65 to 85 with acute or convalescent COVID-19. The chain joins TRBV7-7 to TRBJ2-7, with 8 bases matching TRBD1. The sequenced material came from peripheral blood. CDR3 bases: TGTGCCAGCAGCTTAAATTTAGGGACAGGAAGCGAGCAGTACTTC. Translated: CASSLNLGTGSEQYF. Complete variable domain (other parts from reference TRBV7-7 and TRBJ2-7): GAGVSQSPRYKVTKRGQDVTLRCDPISSHATLYWYQQALGQGPEFLTYFNYEAQPDKSGLPSDRFSAERPEGSISTLTIQRTEQRDSAMYRCASSLNLGTGSEQYFGPGTRLTVT.